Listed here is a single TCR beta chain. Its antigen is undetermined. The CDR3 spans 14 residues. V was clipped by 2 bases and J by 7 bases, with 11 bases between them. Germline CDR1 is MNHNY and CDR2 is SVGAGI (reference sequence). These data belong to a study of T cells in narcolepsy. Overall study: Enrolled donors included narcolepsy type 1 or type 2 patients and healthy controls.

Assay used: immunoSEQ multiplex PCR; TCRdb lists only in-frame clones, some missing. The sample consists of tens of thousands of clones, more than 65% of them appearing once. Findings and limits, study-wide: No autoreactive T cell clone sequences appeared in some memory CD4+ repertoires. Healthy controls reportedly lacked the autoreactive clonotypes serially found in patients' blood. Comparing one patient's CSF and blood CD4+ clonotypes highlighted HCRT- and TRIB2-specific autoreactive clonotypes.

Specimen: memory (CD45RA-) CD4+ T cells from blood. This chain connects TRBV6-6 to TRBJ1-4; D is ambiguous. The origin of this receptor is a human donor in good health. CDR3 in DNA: TGTGCCAGCAGTTACGGGAGACGTGGTGAAAAACTGTTTTTT. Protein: CASSYGRRGEKLFF.